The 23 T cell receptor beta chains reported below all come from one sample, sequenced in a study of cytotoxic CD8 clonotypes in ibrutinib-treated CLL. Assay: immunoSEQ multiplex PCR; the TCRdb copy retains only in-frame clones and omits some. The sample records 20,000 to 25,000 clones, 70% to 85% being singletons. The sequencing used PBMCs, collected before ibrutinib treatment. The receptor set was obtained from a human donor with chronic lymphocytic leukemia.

The CDR3 loop is CASSPDRREQFF. The CDR3 nucleotides read TGTGCCAGCAGCCCTGATAGGAGGGAGCAGTTCTTC. This sequence joins TRBV5-5 and TRBJ2-1; tentative D call: TRBD2 (5 bases). The V gene lost 4 bases and the J gene lost 10 bases, with 12 bases spanning the gap. CDR3 length equals 12 residues. CDR1 and CDR2 from the germline V gene are SGHKS and YYEKEE (reference sequence).

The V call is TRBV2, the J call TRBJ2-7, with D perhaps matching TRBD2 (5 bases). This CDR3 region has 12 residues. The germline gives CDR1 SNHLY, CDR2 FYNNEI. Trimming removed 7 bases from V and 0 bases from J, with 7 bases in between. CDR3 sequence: CASTGYSYEQYF. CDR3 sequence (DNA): TGTGCCAGCACGGGATACTCCTACGAGCAGTACTTC.

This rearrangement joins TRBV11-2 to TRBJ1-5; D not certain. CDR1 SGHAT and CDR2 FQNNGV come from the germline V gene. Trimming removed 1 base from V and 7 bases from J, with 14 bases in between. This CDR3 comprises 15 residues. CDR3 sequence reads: CASSLAAVAGQPQHF. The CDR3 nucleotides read TGTGCCAGCAGCTTAGCGGCGGTAGCCGGGCAGCCCCAGCATTTT.

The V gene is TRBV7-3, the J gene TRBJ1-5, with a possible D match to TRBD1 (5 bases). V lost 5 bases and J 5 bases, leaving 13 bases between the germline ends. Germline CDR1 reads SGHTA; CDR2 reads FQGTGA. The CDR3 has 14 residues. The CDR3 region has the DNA TGTGCCAGCAGCCTTCGGTCGGGGGATCAGCCCCAGCATTTT. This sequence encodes CASSLRSGDQPQHF.

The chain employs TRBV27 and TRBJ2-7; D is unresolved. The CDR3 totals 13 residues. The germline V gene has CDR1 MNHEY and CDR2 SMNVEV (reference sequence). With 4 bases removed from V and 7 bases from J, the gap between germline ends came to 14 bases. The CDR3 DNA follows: TGTGCCAGCAGTTCCGACCCTAGGTGGGAGCAGTACTTC. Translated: CASSSDPRWEQYF.

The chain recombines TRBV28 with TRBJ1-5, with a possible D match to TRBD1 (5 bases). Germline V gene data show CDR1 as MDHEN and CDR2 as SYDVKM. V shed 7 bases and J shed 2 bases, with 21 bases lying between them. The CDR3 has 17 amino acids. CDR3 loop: CASTPGAVRGGNQPQHF. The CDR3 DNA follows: TGTGCCAGCACCCCAGGAGCCGTAAGGGGAGGCAATCAGCCCCAGCATTTT.

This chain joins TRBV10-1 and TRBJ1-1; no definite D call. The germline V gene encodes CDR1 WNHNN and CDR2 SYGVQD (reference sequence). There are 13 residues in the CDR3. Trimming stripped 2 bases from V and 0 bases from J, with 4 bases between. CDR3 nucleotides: TGCGCCAGCAGTGAGAACATGAACACTGAAGCTTTCTTT. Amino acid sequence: CASSENMNTEAFF.

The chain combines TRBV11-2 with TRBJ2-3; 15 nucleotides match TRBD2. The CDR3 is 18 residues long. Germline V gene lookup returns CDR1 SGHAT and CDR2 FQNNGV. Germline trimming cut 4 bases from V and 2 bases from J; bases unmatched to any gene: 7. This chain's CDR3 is CASSSGLAGGLVTDTQYF. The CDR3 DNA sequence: TGTGCCAGCAGCTCAGGACTAGCGGGAGGGTTAGTCACAGATACGCAGTATTTT. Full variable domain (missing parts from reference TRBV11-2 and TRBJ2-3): EAGVAQSPRYKIIEKRQSVAFWCNPISGHATLYWYQQILGQGPKLLIQFQNNGVVDDSQLPKDRFSAERLKGVDSTLKIQPAKLEDSAVYLCASSSGLAGGLVTDTQYFGPGTRLTVL.

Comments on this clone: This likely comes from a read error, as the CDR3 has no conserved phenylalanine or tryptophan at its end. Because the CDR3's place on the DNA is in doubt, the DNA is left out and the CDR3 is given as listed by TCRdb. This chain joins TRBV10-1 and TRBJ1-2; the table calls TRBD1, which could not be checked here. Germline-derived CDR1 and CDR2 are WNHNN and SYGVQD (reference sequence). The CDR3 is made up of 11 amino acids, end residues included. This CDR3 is CASSEPRTGYG.

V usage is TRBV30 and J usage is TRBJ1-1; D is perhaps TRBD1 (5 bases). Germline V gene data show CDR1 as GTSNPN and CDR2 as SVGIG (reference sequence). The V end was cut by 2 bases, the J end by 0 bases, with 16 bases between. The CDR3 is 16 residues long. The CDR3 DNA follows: TGTGCCTGGAGTAAAGGACAAGGGAGGTTGAACACTGAAGCTTTCTTT. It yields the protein CAWSKGQGRLNTEAFF.

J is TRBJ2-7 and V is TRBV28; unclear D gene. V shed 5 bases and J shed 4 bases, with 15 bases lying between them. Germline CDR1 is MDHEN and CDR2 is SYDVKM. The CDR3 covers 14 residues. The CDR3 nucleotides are TGTGCCAGCAGTACCAGTAGACTTTCGTACGAGCAGTACTTC. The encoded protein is CASSTSRLSYEQYF.

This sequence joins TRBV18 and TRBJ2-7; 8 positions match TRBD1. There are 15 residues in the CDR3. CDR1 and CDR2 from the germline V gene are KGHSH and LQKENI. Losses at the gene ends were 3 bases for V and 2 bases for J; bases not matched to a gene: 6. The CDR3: CASSPQGAPAYEQYF. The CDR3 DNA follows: TGTGCCAGCTCACCTCAGGGGGCCCCGGCCTACGAGCAGTACTTC.

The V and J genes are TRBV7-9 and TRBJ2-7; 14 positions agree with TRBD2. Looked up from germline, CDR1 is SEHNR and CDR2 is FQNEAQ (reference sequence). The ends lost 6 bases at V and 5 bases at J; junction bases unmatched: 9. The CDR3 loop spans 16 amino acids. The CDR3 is CASSTTSGRDFNEQYF. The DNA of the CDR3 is TGTGCCAGCAGTACGACTAGCGGGAGGGATTTTAACGAGCAGTACTTC.

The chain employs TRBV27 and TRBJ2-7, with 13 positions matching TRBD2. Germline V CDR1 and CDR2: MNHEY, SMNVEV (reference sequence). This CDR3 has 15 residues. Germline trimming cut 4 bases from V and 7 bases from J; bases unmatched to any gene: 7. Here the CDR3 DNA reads TGTGCCAGCAGTTCACTAGCGGGAGGGCCGGGGGAGCAGTACTTC. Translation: CASSSLAGGPGEQYF.

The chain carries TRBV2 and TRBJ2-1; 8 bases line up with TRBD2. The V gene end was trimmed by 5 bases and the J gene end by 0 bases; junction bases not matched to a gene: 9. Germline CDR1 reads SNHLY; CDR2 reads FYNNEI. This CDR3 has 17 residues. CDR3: CASSPTPSGSSYNEQFF. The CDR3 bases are TGTGCCAGCAGTCCCACCCCCAGCGGGAGCTCCTACAATGAGCAGTTCTTC. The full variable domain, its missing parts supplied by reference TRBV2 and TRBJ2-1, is EPEVTQTPSHQVTQMGQEVILRCVPISNHLYFYWYRQILGQKVEFLVSFYNNEISEKSEIFDDQFSVERPDGSNFTLKIRSTKLEDSAMYFCASSPTPSGSSYNEQFFGPGTRLTVL.

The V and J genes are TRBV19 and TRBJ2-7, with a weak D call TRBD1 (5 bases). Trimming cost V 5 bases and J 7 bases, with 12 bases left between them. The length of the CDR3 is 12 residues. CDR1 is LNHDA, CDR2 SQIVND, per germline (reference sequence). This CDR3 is CASSPAGHEQYF. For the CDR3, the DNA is TGTGCCAGTAGTCCGGCAGGGCATGAGCAGTACTTC.

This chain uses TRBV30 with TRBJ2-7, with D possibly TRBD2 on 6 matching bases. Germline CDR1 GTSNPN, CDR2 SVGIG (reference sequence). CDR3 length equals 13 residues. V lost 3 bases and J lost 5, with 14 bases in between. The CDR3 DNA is TGTGCCTGGAGAGGGCTAGCGTCGCACGAGCAGTACTTC. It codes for CAWRGLASHEQYF.

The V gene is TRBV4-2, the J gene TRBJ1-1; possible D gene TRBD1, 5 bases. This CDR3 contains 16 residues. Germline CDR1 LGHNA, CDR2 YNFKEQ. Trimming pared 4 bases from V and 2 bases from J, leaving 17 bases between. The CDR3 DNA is TGTGCCAGCAGCCGGGGGGAATTGCAGATAAACACTGAAGCTTTCTTT. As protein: CASSRGELQINTEAFF.

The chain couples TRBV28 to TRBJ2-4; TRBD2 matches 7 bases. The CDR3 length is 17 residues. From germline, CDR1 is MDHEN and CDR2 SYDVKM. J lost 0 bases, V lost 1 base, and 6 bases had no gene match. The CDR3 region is CASSLSAGFLAKNIQYF. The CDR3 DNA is TGTGCCAGCAGTTTATCAGCGGGGTTCCTAGCCAAAAACATTCAGTACTTC.

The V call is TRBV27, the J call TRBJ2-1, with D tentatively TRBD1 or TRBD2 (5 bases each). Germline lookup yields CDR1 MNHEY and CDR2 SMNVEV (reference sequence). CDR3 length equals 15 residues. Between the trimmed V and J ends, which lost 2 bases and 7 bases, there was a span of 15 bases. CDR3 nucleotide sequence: TGTGCCAGCAGTTTAAGGATGGGGGTTGGGAATGAGCAGTTCTTC. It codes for CASSLRMGVGNEQFF.

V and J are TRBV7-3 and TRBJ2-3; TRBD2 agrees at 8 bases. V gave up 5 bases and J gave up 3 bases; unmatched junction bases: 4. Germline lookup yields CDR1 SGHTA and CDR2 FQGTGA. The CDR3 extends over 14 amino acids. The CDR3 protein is CASSPTGGTDTQYF. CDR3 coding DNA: TGTGCCAGCAGCCCGACGGGGGGGACAGATACGCAGTATTTT.

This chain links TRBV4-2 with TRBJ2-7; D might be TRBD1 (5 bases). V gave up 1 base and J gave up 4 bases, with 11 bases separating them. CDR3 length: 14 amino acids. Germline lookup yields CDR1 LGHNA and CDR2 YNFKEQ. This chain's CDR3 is CASSQGQGLYEQYF. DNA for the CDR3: TGTGCCAGCAGCCAAGGTCAGGGCCTGTACGAGCAGTACTTC.

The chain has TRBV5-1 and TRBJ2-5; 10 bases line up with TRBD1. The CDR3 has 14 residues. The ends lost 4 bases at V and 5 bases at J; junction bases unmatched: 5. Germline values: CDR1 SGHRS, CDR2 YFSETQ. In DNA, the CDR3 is TGCGCCAGCAGCCTGGGGACAGGGGTTGAGACCCAGTACTTC. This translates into CASSLGTGVETQYF.